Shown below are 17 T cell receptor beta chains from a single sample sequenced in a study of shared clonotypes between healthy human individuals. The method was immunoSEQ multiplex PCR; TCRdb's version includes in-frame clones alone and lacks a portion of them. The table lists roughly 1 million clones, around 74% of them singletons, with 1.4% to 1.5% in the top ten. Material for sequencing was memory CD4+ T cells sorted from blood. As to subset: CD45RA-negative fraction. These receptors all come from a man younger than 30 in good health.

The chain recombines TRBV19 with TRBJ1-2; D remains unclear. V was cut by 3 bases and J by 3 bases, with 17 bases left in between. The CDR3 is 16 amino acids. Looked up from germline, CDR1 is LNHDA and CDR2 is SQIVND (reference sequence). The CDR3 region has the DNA TGTGCCAGTAGTATGCGGGGAGTCGAACTTGACTATGGCTACACCTTC. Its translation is CASSMRGVELDYGYTF.

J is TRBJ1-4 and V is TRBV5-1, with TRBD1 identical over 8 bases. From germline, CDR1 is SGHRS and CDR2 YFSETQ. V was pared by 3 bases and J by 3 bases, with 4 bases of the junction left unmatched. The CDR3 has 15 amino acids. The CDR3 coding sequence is TGCGCCAGCAGCTACCGACAGGGGCCTAATGAAAAACTGTTTTTT. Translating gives CASSYRQGPNEKLFF. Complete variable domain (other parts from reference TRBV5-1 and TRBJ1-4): KAGVTQTPRYLIKTRGQQVTLSCSPISGHRSVSWYQQTPGQGLQFLFEYFSETQRNKGNFPGRFSGRQFSNSRSEMNVSTLELGDSALYLCASSYRQGPNEKLFFGSGTQLSVL.

The CDR3 region is CASSLRQSSSYEQYF. Written as DNA, the CDR3 is TGCGCCAGCAGCTTGAGGCAGTCTAGCTCCTACGAGCAGTACTTC. The J gene is TRBJ2-7, the V gene TRBV5-1; no reliable D call. Germline assignment: CDR1 SGHRS and CDR2 YFSETQ. This CDR3 spans 15 amino acids. V gave up 1 base and J gave up 0 bases, with 11 bases separating them.

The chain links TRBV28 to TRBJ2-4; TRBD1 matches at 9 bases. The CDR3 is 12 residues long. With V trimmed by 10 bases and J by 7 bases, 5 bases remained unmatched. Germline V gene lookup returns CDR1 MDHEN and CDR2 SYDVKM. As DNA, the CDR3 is TGTGCCATACAGGACAGGGGTAACATTCAGTACTTC. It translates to CAIQDRGNIQYF.

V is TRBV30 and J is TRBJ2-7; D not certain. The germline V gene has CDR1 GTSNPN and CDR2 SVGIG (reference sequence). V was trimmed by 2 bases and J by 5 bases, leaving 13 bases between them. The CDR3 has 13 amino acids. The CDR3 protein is CAWSLNIPDEQYF. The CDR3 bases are TGTGCCTGGAGTCTGAACATTCCGGACGAGCAGTACTTC.

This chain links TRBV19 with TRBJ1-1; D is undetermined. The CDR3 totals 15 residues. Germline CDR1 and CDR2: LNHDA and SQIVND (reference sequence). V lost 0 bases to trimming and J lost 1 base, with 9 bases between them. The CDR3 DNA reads TGTGCCAGTAGTATAGAGGACCGGGGGAACACTGAAGCTTTCTTT. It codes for CASSIEDRGNTEAFF.

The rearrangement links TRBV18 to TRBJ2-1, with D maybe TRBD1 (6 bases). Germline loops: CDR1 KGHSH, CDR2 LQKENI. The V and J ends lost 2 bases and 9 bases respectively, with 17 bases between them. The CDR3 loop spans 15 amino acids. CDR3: CASSPSTGTRVEQFF. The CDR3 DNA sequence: TGTGCCAGCTCACCATCGACCGGGACAAGGGTTGAGCAGTTCTTC. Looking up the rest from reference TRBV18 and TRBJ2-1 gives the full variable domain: NAGVMQNPRHLVRRRGQEARLRCSPMKGHSHVYWYRQLPEEGLKFMVYLQKENIIDESGMPKERFSAEFPKEGPSILRIQQVVRGDSAAYFCASSPSTGTRVEQFFGPGTRLTVL.

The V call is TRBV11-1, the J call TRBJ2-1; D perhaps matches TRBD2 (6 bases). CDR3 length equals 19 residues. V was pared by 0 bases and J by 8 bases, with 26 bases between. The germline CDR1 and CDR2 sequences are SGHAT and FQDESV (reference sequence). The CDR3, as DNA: TGTGCCAGCAGCTTAGCGCTATCCGAGCGGGCCCCCCTGCCCGATGAGCAGTTCTTC. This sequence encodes CASSLALSERAPLPDEQFF.

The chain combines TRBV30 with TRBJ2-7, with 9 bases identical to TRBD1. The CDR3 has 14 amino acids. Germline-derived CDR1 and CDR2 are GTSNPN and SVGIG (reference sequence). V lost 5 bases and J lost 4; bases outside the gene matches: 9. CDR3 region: CAWDYRGQGYEQYF. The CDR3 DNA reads TGTGCCTGGGACTACAGGGGGCAGGGTTACGAGCAGTACTTC.

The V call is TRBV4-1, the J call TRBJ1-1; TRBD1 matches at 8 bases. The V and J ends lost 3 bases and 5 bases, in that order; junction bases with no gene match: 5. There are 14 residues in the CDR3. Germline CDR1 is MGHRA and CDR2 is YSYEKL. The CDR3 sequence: CASSHDRGRTEAFF. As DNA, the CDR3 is TGCGCCAGCAGCCACGACAGGGGAAGGACTGAAGCTTTCTTT.

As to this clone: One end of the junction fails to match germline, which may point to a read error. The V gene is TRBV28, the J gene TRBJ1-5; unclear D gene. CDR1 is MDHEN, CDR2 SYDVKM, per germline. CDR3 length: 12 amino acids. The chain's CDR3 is CASSLSVQAPGF. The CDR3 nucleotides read TGTGCCAGCAGTTTAAGCGTCCAGGCCCCCGGGTTT. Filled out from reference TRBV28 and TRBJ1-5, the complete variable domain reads DVKVTQSSRYLVKRTGEKVFLECVQDMDHENMFWYRQDPGLGLRLIYFSYDVKMKEKGDIPEGYSVSREKKERFSLILESASTNQTSMYLCASSLSVQAPGFGDGTRLSIL.

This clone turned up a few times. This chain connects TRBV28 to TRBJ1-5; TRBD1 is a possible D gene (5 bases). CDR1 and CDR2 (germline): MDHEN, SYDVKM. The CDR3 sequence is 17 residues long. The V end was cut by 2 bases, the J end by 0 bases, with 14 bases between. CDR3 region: CASSLGAEMYSNQPQHF. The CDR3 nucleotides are TGTGCCAGCAGTTTAGGGGCAGAGATGTATAGCAATCAGCCCCAGCATTTT.

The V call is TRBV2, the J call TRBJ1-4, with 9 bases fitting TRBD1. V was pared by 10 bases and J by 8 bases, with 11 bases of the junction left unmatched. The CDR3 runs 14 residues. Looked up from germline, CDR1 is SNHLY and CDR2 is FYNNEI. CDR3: CAIITGGDREKLFF. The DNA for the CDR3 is TGTGCCATTATAACAGGGGGCGATCGGGAAAAACTGTTTTTT.

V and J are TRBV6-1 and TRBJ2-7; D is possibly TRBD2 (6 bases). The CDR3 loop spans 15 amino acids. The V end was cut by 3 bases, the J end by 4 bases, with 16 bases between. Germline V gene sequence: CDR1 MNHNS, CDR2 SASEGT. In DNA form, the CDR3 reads TGTGCCAGCAGTGATCCCTCTCGGGGGTGGTACGAGCAGTACTTC. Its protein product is CASSDPSRGWYEQYF.

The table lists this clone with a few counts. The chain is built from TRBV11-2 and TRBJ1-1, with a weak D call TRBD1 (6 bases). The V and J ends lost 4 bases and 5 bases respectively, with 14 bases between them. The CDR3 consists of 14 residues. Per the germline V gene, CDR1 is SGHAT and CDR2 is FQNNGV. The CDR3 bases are TGTGCCAGCAGCTACCAACAGGGATCGACTGAAGCTTTCTTT. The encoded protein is CASSYQQGSTEAFF.

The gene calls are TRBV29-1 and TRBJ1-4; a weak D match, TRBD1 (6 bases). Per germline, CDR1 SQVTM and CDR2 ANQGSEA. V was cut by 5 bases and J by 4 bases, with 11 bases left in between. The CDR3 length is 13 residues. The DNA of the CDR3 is TGCAGCGTTAAGGGGGGTGGTAATGAAAAACTGTTTTTT. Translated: CSVKGGGNEKLFF.

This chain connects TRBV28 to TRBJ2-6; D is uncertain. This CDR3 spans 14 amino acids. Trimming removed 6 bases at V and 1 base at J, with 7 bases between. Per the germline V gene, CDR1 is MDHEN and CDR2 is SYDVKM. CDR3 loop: CASRVGSGANVLTF. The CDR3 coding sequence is TGTGCCAGCAGAGTCGGGTCTGGGGCCAACGTCCTGACTTTC.